The 15 T cell receptor beta chains below were found in one sample sequenced in a study of spatial heterogeneity in lung cancer. As for time point: sample taken at primary tumor resection. Sequencing of whole RNA from tumor, nontumor lung or frozen PBMC involved no sorting. Each CDR3 protein is one row after TCRdb ran MiXCR on the 5' RACE reads. The sample has 45,000 to 65,000 distinct CDR3 sequences, less than 9% seen once. Sequencing was performed on PBMCs, taken at surgery. These TCRs come from a female donor with early-stage non-small cell lung cancer.

With respect to this clonotype: A much bigger clone sits one base away, suggesting this may be a read error. V gene TRBV6-5 combines with J gene TRBJ1-2, with 8 bases fitting TRBD1. V trimming: 6 bases; J trimming: 7 bases; junction bases outside the gene matches: 10. This CDR3 is 14 amino acids long. Germline V gene lookup returns CDR1 MNHEY and CDR2 SVGAGI. CDR3 DNA: TGTGCCAGCAGACCGGACAGGGTAGGGTTTGGCTACACCTTC. It encodes CASRPDRVGFGYTF.

This clonotype was observed a handful of times. The chain is built from TRBV20-1 and TRBJ2-7; TRBD2 matches 7 bases. J gave up 1 base and V 4 bases, and 10 bases lay outside the gene matches. CDR1 is DFQATT and CDR2 is SNEGSKA in the germline V gene (reference sequence). CDR3 length: 15 amino acids. This CDR3 reads CSAKNRDYESYEQYF. The CDR3 DNA follows: TGCAGTGCTAAGAACCGGGACTATGAATCCTACGAGCAGTACTTC.

This clonotype has at least ten counts. This chain joins TRBV7-8 and TRBJ1-5, with 9 bases matching TRBD1. Looked up from germline, CDR1 is SGHVS and CDR2 is FQNEAQ. V lost 5 bases and J lost 4; bases outside the gene matches: 3. The CDR3 length is 14 residues. CDR3 in amino acids: CASSPTGGNQPQHF. The CDR3 coding sequence is TGTGCCAGCAGCCCGACAGGGGGGAATCAGCCCCAGCATTTT.

This clonotype was recorded at least ten times. This chain uses TRBV28 with TRBJ2-5, with 7 bases matching TRBD1. Trimming took 5 bases from V and 4 from J; bases not matched to a gene: 7. The CDR3 is made up of 14 amino acids. The V gene's germline CDR1 is MDHEN and CDR2 SYDVKM. This CDR3 reads CASSPTGAGETQYF. In DNA form, the CDR3 reads TGTGCCAGCAGTCCCACAGGGGCGGGAGAGACCCAGTACTTC.

In its sample, this clonotype was seen many times. This sequence joins TRBV29-1 and TRBJ2-7; D gene uncertain. Germline loops: CDR1 SQVTM, CDR2 ANQGSEA. This CDR3 comprises 12 residues. V was trimmed by 6 bases and J by 5 bases, leaving 14 bases between them. In DNA, the CDR3 is TGCAGCGTCGTACAAGGGATCCACGAGCAGTACTTC. Residues: CSVVQGIHEQYF.

This clonotype has at least ten counts. The V call is TRBV13, the J call TRBJ2-1; 11 bases map to TRBD2. CDR3 length: 15 residues. With V trimmed by 5 bases and J by 3 bases, 3 bases remained unmatched. Germline CDR1 reads PRHDT; CDR2 reads FYEKMQ (reference sequence). In DNA form, the CDR3 reads TGTGCCAGCAGCCAGACTAGCGGGGTCTACAATGAGCAGTTCTTC. It codes for CASSQTSGVYNEQFF.

This clonotype has ten or more counts. DNA of the CDR3: TGCAGTGCGGCCGTAGCGGGGGTAAAAGATACGCAGTATTTT. Its translation: CSAAVAGVKDTQYF. The chain has TRBV20-1 and TRBJ2-3; TRBD2 aligns across 9 bases. The J segment lost 5 bases and the V segment lost 6 bases, leaving 9 bases of the junction unmatched. This CDR3 is 14 amino acids long. From germline, CDR1 is DFQATT and CDR2 SNEGSKA (reference sequence).

This clonotype was detected many times. The chain couples TRBV30 to TRBJ1-1; D is possibly TRBD1 (6 bases). Germline lookup yields CDR1 GTSNPN and CDR2 SVGIG (reference sequence). The CDR3 is made up of 14 amino acids. V lost 3 bases and J 3 bases, leaving 14 bases between the germline ends. The CDR3 loop is CAWRGGSMHTEAFF. CDR3 DNA: TGTGCCTGGAGGGGGGGCAGTATGCACACTGAAGCTTTCTTT. The complete variable domain, with remaining parts taken from reference TRBV30 and TRBJ1-1, reads SQTIHQWPATLVQPVGSPLSLECTVEGTSNPNLYWYRQAAGRGLQLLFYSVGIGQISSEVPQNLSASRPQDRQFILSSKKLLLSDSGFYLCAWRGGSMHTEAFFGQGTRLTVV.

This clonotype was seen many times. The chain employs TRBV7-9 and TRBJ2-5; 9 bases are a match to TRBD2. The V gene end was trimmed by 3 bases and the J gene end by 5 bases; junction bases not matched to a gene: 7. CDR1 is SEHNR and CDR2 is FQNEAQ in the germline V gene (reference sequence). The CDR3 totals 15 residues. CDR3 DNA: TGTGCCAGCAGCTTTGAGCGGGGGGCTGCTGAGACCCAGTACTTC. Amino acids: CASSFERGAAETQYF.

This clonotype was seen a few times. This chain links TRBV20-1 with TRBJ1-6, with no clear D. With 5 bases removed from V and 6 bases from J, the gap between germline ends came to 11 bases. Germline CDR1 DFQATT, CDR2 SNEGSKA (reference sequence). The CDR3 has 13 residues. CDR3 nucleotides: TGCAGTGCTCGCCCCGTTCCTAATTCACCCCTCCACTTT. Its protein product is CSARPVPNSPLHF.

The table lists this clonotype with many counts. The V gene is TRBV5-6, the J gene TRBJ1-6; the D is unclear. The V gene lost 5 bases and the J gene lost 5 bases, with 8 bases spanning the gap. Germline V gene data show CDR1 as SGHDT and CDR2 as YYEEEE. The CDR3 length is 13 residues. The DNA for the CDR3 is TGTGCCAGCAGACGTTTCGATAATTCACCCCTCCACTTT. It specifies CASRRFDNSPLHF.

There are many counts of this clonotype. J is TRBJ2-3 and V is TRBV20-1, with D unclear. Looked up from germline, CDR1 is DFQATT and CDR2 is SNEGSKA (reference sequence). V was trimmed by 6 bases and J by 7 bases, leaving 5 bases between them. The CDR3 sequence is 9 residues long. This chain's CDR3 is CSAGYTQYF. For the CDR3, the DNA is TGCAGTGCGGGCTATACGCAGTATTTT.

At least ten counts were recorded for this clonotype. The rearrangement joins TRBV5-1 to TRBJ1-5; 7 nucleotides line up with TRBD1. The germline V gene has CDR1 SGHRS and CDR2 YFSETQ. The CDR3 covers 14 residues. V lost 1 base and J lost 3; bases outside the gene matches: 1. CDR3 sequence: CASSLTGANQPQHF. The CDR3 DNA is TGCGCCAGCAGCTTGACAGGGGCCAATCAGCCCCAGCATTTT.

This clonotype was seen more than once but under ten times. The CDR3 nucleotides read TGTGCCAGCAGCCGCGACATTAGTCGGGAGCAGTACTTC. It is translated as CASSRDISREQYF. The chain is built from TRBV7-9 and TRBJ2-7; D not resolved. V lost 5 bases, J lost 7 bases, and 15 bases lay in between. The CDR3 is made up of 13 amino acids. CDR1 SEHNR and CDR2 FQNEAQ come from the germline V gene (reference sequence).

There are a few counts of this clonotype. This chain links TRBV2 with TRBJ2-2; maybe TRBD2 (5 bases). Germline V gives CDR1 SNHLY, CDR2 FYNNEI. This CDR3 has 16 residues. The V gene lost 3 bases and the J gene lost 4 bases, with 15 bases spanning the gap. This CDR3 reads CASSEGGAESTGELFF. The CDR3 bases are TGTGCCAGCAGTGAGGGCGGAGCGGAGAGCACCGGGGAGCTGTTTTTT.